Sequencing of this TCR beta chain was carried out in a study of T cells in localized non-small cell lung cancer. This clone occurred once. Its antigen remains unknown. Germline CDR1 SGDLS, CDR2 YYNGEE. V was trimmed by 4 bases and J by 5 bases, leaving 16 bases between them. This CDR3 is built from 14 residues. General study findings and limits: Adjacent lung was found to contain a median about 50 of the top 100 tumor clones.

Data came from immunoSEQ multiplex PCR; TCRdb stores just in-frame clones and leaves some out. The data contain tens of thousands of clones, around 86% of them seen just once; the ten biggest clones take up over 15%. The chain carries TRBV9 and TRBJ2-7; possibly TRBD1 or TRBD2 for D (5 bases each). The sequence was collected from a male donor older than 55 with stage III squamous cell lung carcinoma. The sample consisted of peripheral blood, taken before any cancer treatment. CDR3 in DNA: TGTGCCAGCAGCAGGGACGGAGTTGAGGACGAGCAGTACTTC. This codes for CASSRDGVEDEQYF.